This entry lists 9 T cell receptor beta chains sequenced from one sample in a study of T cells in Graves' hyperthyroidism and ophthalmopathy. TCR beta CDR3 regions were amplified from RNA. Initially, a first-round RT-PCR of the TCR CDR3 employed the HTBI primer set. TCRdb analysed the multiplex PCR reads with MiXCR anew, one entry per CDR3 protein. Here the sample spans hundreds of thousands of distinct CDR3 sequences, around 22% being singletons. Sequenced sample: blood. The receptor set was obtained from a young woman with Graves' ophthalmopathy.

The chain has TRBV9 and TRBJ2-7; TRBD1 might be the D (5 bases). CDR3 length: 14 amino acids. Trimming pared 4 bases from V and 4 bases from J, leaving 15 bases between. Germline CDR1 reads SGDLS; CDR2 reads YYNGEE. CDR3 bases: TGTGCCAGCAGCCCAGGGTCCCTCTTTTACGAGCAGTACTTC. Protein sequence: CASSPGSLFYEQYF.

V is TRBV3-1 and J is TRBJ1-2, with D unclear. Germline CDR1 reads LGHDT; CDR2 reads YNNKEL (reference sequence). The CDR3 length is 12 residues. Trimming removed 3 bases from V and 7 bases from J, with 9 bases in between. CDR3 nucleotide sequence: TGTGCCAGCAGCCACAACCTGTCTGGCTACACCTTC. It is translated as CASSHNLSGYTF.

Details on this clonotype: One junction end does not reproduce the germline sequence, and a read error may be involved. The chain couples TRBV7-7 to TRBJ2-7; the D call may be TRBD1 or TRBD2 (6 bases each). Germline loops: CDR1 SSHAT, CDR2 FNYEAQ (reference sequence). This CDR3 has 15 residues. CDR3 nucleotides: TGTGCTAGCAGCTTAGCGGACAGCGGTTCCTACGAGCAGTACTTC. Its protein is CASSLADSGSYEQYF.

This clonotype was picked up many times. One end of the junction fails to match germline, which may point to a read error. This rearrangement joins TRBV6-1 to TRBJ1-1, with D perhaps matching TRBD1 (5 bases). CDR3 length: 13 residues. Germline V lookup: CDR1 MNHNS, CDR2 SASEGT. The DNA of the CDR3 is TGTGCCAGTTATTTACAGGTATACACTGAAGCTTCCTTT. It is translated as CASYLQVYTEASF.

This clonotype was counted at least ten times. The chain combines TRBV27 with TRBJ1-1; D not certain. Germline CDR1 reads MNHEY; CDR2 reads SMNVEV (reference sequence). CDR3 length: 15 residues. The germline V and J ends were trimmed by 0 bases and 6 bases, with 14 bases remaining between them. The CDR3 loop reads CASSLSRWGSAEAFF. CDR3 nucleotides: TGTGCCAGCAGTTTATCGAGATGGGGTAGTGCTGAAGCTTTCTTT.

This clonotype occurred many times. The genes are TRBV11-2 and TRBJ2-4; the D gene is possibly TRBD2 (7 bases). The V end lost 5 bases, the J end lost 6 bases, and 11 bases lay between the germline ends. The CDR3 is made up of 13 amino acids. Germline assignment: CDR1 SGHAT and CDR2 FQNNGV. The DNA of the CDR3 is TGTGCCAGCAGCAAGGGGGAGGGAAACATTCAGTACTTC. As protein: CASSKGEGNIQYF.

This clonotype was observed many times. The chain joins TRBV12-3 or TRBV12-4 to TRBJ1-2; 8 nucleotides align to TRBD1. The CDR3 extends over 16 amino acids. J lost 2 bases, V lost 5 bases, and 10 bases had no gene match. CDR3 loop: CASSSGQGAPNYGYTF. The CDR3 DNA is TGTGCCAGCAGTAGCGGACAGGGAGCTCCAAACTATGGCTACACCTTC.

This clonotype was seen a handful of times. The chain is built from TRBV30 and TRBJ2-5; the D is unclear. The CDR3 spans 11 residues. Germline V lookup: CDR1 GTSNPN, CDR2 SVGIG (reference sequence). Trimming removed 3 bases at V and 4 bases at J, with 6 bases between. The CDR3 protein is CAWRHAETQYF. DNA for the CDR3: TGTGCCTGGAGGCACGCAGAGACCCAGTACTTC.

The table lists this clonotype with many counts. The chain combines TRBV6-5 with TRBJ2-7, with TRBD1 as a possible D gene (8 bases). The CDR3 loop spans 15 amino acids. Germline CDR1 reads MNHEY; CDR2 reads SVGAGI. V was pared by 0 bases and J by 3 bases, with 12 bases between. The CDR3 sequence: CASSYSTGEGYEQYF. CDR3 bases: TGTGCCAGCAGTTACTCGACAGGGGAGGGCTACGAGCAGTACTTC.